The next 11 T cell receptor beta chains were all read from a single sample in a study of monozygotic twins with inflammatory bowel disease. TCRdb reworked the 5' RACE reads into one entry per CDR3 protein, no DNA. Its table records about 380,000 distinct CDR3 sequences. Sequenced sample: blood. The receptors here all came from a human donor with ulcerative colitis or Crohn's disease, or a healthy co-twin of an affected twin (not recorded which).

This rearrangement joins TRBV4-3 to TRBJ2-7; absent DNA, TCRdb's TRBD2 call cannot be checked. Germline V gives CDR1 LGHNA, CDR2 YSLEER. CDR3 length equals 15 residues. The CDR3 spells CASSQDRSGRYEQYF.

J is TRBJ2-3 and V is TRBV7-2; the D call of TRBD2 rests on TCRdb alone, since no DNA is present to check it. The CDR3 extends over 14 amino acids. CDR1 SGHTA and CDR2 FQGNSA come from the germline V gene. This CDR3 is CASSLLAVTDTQYF.

This chain links TRBV5-5 with TRBJ2-1; TCRdb selects TRBD2, and the lack of DNA leaves this call unchecked. Germline V CDR1 and CDR2: SGHKS, YYEKEE (reference sequence). The CDR3 length is 15 residues. The CDR3 region is CASRPTSGSYNEQFF.

The chain links TRBV4-1 to TRBJ2-5; with no DNA, the TCRdb D assignment of TRBD2 cannot be verified. Germline CDR1 and CDR2: MGHRA and YSYEKL. The CDR3 runs 18 residues. CDR3 region: CASSRQWTSGTRIETQYF.

The V call is TRBV3-1, the J call TRBJ2-1; absent DNA, TCRdb's TRBD2 call cannot be checked. CDR1 and CDR2 (germline): LGHDT, YNNKEL (reference sequence). This CDR3 is built from 14 residues. The CDR3 loop reads CASSQTSGYNEQFF.

The rearrangement links TRBV7-9 to TRBJ1-5; TCRdb's assignment of TRBD1 cannot be checked, as there is no DNA. Germline V gene lookup returns CDR1 SEHNR and CDR2 FQNEAQ (reference sequence). The CDR3 covers 15 residues. Here the CDR3 reads CASSLWTGSNQPQHF. Filled out from reference TRBV7-9 and TRBJ1-5, the complete variable domain reads DTGVSQNPRHKITKRGQNVTFRCDPISEHNRLYWYRQTLGQGPEFLTYFQNEAQLEKSRLLSDRFSAERPKGSFSTLEIQRTEQGDSAMYLCASSLWTGSNQPQHFGDGTRLSIL.

The rearrangement links TRBV11-1 to TRBJ2-1; as DNA is missing, the TRBD2 call by TCRdb cannot be tested. The germline gives CDR1 SGHAT, CDR2 FQDESV (reference sequence). The CDR3 spans 20 residues. The CDR3 loop is CASSGGILAGENRGYNEQFF.

The chain carries TRBV3-1 and TRBJ1-5. Per the germline V gene, CDR1 is LGHDT and CDR2 is YNNKEL (reference sequence). The CDR3 consists of 14 residues. The CDR3 sequence: CASSLRDSYQPQHF.

J is TRBJ2-5 and V is TRBV5-1; TCRdb's D call of TRBD2 is untestable without DNA. CDR1 and CDR2 (germline): SGHRS, YFSETQ. The CDR3 contains 15 residues. The CDR3 protein is CASSWGLADQETQYF.

V gene TRBV19 combines with J gene TRBJ2-1; the TRBD1 assignment by TCRdb is unverifiable without DNA. This CDR3 has 16 residues. Germline loops: CDR1 LNHDA, CDR2 SQIVND (reference sequence). CDR3 sequence reads: CASSMRGLGEYNEQFF.

CDR3 amino acids: CSVRRGGTEAFF. The chain recombines TRBV29-1 with TRBJ1-1. The CDR3 runs 12 residues. Germline CDR1 SQVTM, CDR2 ANQGSEA.